This passage covers 21 T cell receptor beta chains from one sample sequenced in a study of CD8+ T cells in alopecia areata. cDNA prepared by RNA extraction and subsequent reverse transcription served as the template for sequencing. The data were produced by immunoSEQ multiplex PCR, yet TCRdb's version contains in-frame clones alone and is incomplete. The repertoire includes some 150,000 clones, more than 45% of them detected once, and approximately 20% sits in the top ten. The sequences come from CD8+ T cells sorted from blood, collected at week 0. These TCRs come from a human donor with alopecia areata.

The chain couples TRBV30 to TRBJ1-2, with D perhaps matching TRBD1 (5 bases). CDR3 length: 14 residues. CDR1 and CDR2 (germline): GTSNPN, SVGIG (reference sequence). Between the trimmed V and J ends, which lost 1 base and 3 bases, there was a span of 12 bases. CDR3 in DNA: TGTGCCTGGAGTGGACCCGGGACCCACTATGGCTACACCTTC. It translates to CAWSGPGTHYGYTF.

CDR3 amino acids: CASSLGLVGETQYF. In DNA, the CDR3 is TGCGCCAGCAGCCTCGGACTAGTCGGGGAGACCCAGTACTTC. The chain combines TRBV4-3 with TRBJ2-5; TRBD2 aligns across 7 bases. CDR3 length: 14 amino acids. The junction had 7 bases not matched to a gene; V was cut back by 4 bases and J by 5 bases. In germline, CDR1 is LGHNA, CDR2 YSLEER.

The V and J genes are TRBV30 and TRBJ2-4; D may be TRBD1 (5 bases). Per germline, CDR1 GTSNPN and CDR2 SVGIG (reference sequence). Between the trimmed V and J ends, which lost 4 bases and 13 bases, there was a span of 14 bases. The CDR3 length is 11 residues. The CDR3, as DNA: TGTGCCTGGAAGTCCCCTCAGGGCCAGTACTTC. As protein: CAWKSPQGQYF.

This chain uses TRBV29-1 with TRBJ2-7; the D gene is possibly TRBD1 (5 bases). Trimming took 4 bases from V and 2 from J, leaving 12 bases between them. Germline CDR1 is SQVTM and CDR2 is ANQGSEA. The CDR3 consists of 13 residues. The CDR3 nucleotides are TGCAGCGTTGTGGGGCGGTCGGCCTACGAGCAGTACTTC. Its translation: CSVVGRSAYEQYF.

This clone was counted a few times. This chain connects TRBV15 to TRBJ1-2; D is uncertain. Trimming removed 4 bases at V and 2 bases at J, with 8 bases between. The CDR3 runs 13 residues. The germline V gene encodes CDR1 LNHNV and CDR2 YYDKDF (reference sequence). The CDR3 here is CATSIGENYGYTF. In nucleotides, the CDR3 is TGTGCCACCAGCATCGGGGAGAACTATGGCTACACCTTC.

The V gene is TRBV7-2, the J gene TRBJ2-3; a weak D match, TRBD2 (5 bases). Looked up from germline, CDR1 is SGHTA and CDR2 is FQGNSA. CDR3 size: 15 residues. Trimming removed 5 bases from V and 3 bases from J, with 15 bases in between. The CDR3 sequence: CASSEGHWVTDTQYF. Written as DNA, the CDR3 is TGTGCCAGCAGCGAGGGCCACTGGGTTACAGATACGCAGTATTTT.

This clone was seen a single time. The rearrangement links TRBV29-1 to TRBJ2-7; maybe TRBD1 (5 bases). The CDR3 has 13 residues. Trimming cost V 1 base and J 4 bases, with 11 bases left between them. Germline V gene data show CDR1 as SQVTM and CDR2 as ANQGSEA. The CDR3 region has the DNA TGCAGCGTTGAAGTTTCTAGGGGTTACGAGCAGTACTTC. Residues: CSVEVSRGYEQYF.

This chain links TRBV30 with TRBJ2-7; D is ambiguous. The CDR3 totals 13 residues. Per germline, CDR1 GTSNPN and CDR2 SVGIG (reference sequence). V lost 1 base to trimming and J lost 0 bases, with 7 bases between them. The CDR3 nucleotides are TGTGCCTGGAGTGGTACTCACTCCTACGAGCAGTACTTC. Translated: CAWSGTHSYEQYF.

V is TRBV29-1 and J is TRBJ2-2; TRBD1 aligns across 8 bases. This CDR3 contains 15 residues. Germline CDR1 reads SQVTM; CDR2 reads ANQGSEA. V was clipped by 0 bases and J by 6 bases; unmatched bases: 6. DNA for the CDR3: TGCAGCGTTGAAGATGAGGACAGGGCGGCCGGGGAGCTGTTTTTT. Amino acid sequence: CSVEDEDRAAGELFF.

This clone has a handful of counts. For the CDR3, the DNA is TGTGCCAGCAGCCAACTGGACGGAGACAATGAGCAGTTCTTC. Protein product: CASSQLDGDNEQFF. V gene TRBV16 combines with J gene TRBJ2-1; no firm D call. In germline, CDR1 is KGHSY, CDR2 FQNENV. V gave up 2 bases and J gave up 5 bases, with 10 bases separating them. The CDR3 length is 14 residues.

This clone was counted between two and nine times. V and J are TRBV29-1 and TRBJ1-1, with D possibly being TRBD1 (5 bases). This CDR3 spans 13 amino acids. Germline CDR1 and CDR2: SQVTM and ANQGSEA. Trimming left V 5 bases short and J 6 bases short, with 16 bases between. CDR3: CSVPPGGRAEAFF. In DNA, the CDR3 is TGCAGCGTTCCACCGGGGGGGAGAGCTGAAGCTTTCTTT.

The V and J genes are TRBV5-6 and TRBJ1-3; D is possibly TRBD1 (6 bases). Between the trimmed V and J ends, which lost 4 bases and 2 bases, there was a span of 10 bases. Germline CDR1 SGHDT, CDR2 YYEEEE. CDR3 length: 14 amino acids. CDR3 in amino acids: CASSLGGAGNTIYF. CDR3 DNA: TGTGCCAGCAGCCTCGGGGGCGCTGGAAACACCATATATTTT.

This clone was counted a few times. V usage is TRBV2 and J usage is TRBJ1-1; D is unresolved. The CDR3 covers 14 residues. Germline V gene lookup returns CDR1 SNHLY and CDR2 FYNNEI. Between the trimmed V and J ends, which lost 3 bases and 2 bases, there was a span of 10 bases. CDR3 residues: CASSDGPRNTEAFF. CDR3 coding DNA: TGTGCCAGCAGTGATGGGCCCCGAAACACTGAAGCTTTCTTT.

The chain is built from TRBV29-1 and TRBJ2-3; TRBD2 aligns across 13 bases. CDR3 size: 16 residues. Germline trimming cut 6 bases from V and 11 bases from J; bases unmatched to any gene: 17. Germline V lookup: CDR1 SQVTM, CDR2 ANQGSEA. CDR3 amino acids: CSVGELAGGPAYKQYF. The CDR3 DNA reads TGCAGCGTCGGAGAACTAGCGGGGGGGCCGGCTTATAAGCAGTATTTT.

In this sample, this clone turned up once. J is TRBJ1-1 and V is TRBV10-3, with 8 positions matching TRBD1. The ends lost 0 bases at V and 4 bases at J; junction bases unmatched: 1. The CDR3 runs 14 residues. Germline V CDR1 and CDR2: ENHRY, SYGVKD. The CDR3 DNA follows: TGTGCCATCAGTGAGTCACAGGGGGTCACTGAAGCTTTCTTT. It translates to CAISESQGVTEAFF.

This clone was observed a handful of times. The chain employs TRBV7-6 and TRBJ2-7, with D perhaps assigned TRBD1 or TRBD2 (5 bases each). CDR1 SGHVS and CDR2 FNYEAQ come from the germline V gene. Trimming pared 3 bases from V and 3 bases from J, leaving 9 bases between. This CDR3 comprises 13 residues. The CDR3 coding sequence is TGTGCCAGCAGCTTGGGACGGGACTACGAGCAGTACTTC. Amino acid sequence: CASSLGRDYEQYF.

The chain links TRBV9 to TRBJ1-6; unclear D gene. The CDR3 sequence is 16 residues long. V was trimmed by 0 bases and J by 7 bases, leaving 14 bases between them. Germline CDR1 SGDLS, CDR2 YYNGEE. As DNA, the CDR3 is TGTGCCAGCAGCGTAGGGGGTCTGGGTGACAATTCACCCCTCCACTTT. This encodes CASSVGGLGDNSPLHF.

This clone appeared a single time. This chain links TRBV10-2 with TRBJ2-5; the D gene could be TRBD1 or TRBD2 (5 bases each). V lost 7 bases, J lost 1 base, and 10 bases lay in between. Germline V lookup: CDR1 WSHSY, CDR2 SAAADI. This CDR3 has 13 residues. Here the CDR3 DNA reads TGCGCCAGCACTTACGGGGCCCAAGAGACCCAGTACTTC. This translates into CASTYGAQETQYF.

This chain links TRBV29-1 with TRBJ2-3; no clear D gene. Deletions cut 5 bases from V and 1 base from J, with 10 bases between. CDR1 and CDR2 (germline): SQVTM, ANQGSEA. This CDR3 spans 13 amino acids. The CDR3 here is CSVTWSRTDTQYF. In DNA, the CDR3 is TGCAGCGTTACATGGAGCCGCACAGATACGCAGTATTTT.

This clone was counted between two and nine times. The same CDR3 also results from other DNA sequences found in this sample. This chain links TRBV19 with TRBJ1-1; D not resolved. The CDR3 spans 13 residues. The germline gives CDR1 LNHDA, CDR2 SQIVND (reference sequence). With 6 bases removed from V and 1 base from J, the gap between germline ends came to 9 bases. CDR3 DNA: TGTGCCAGTAGCACAACAGAGAACACTGAAGCTTTCTTT. This translates into CASSTTENTEAFF.

The chain carries TRBV29-1 and TRBJ2-7, with 12 bases matching TRBD2. From germline, CDR1 is SQVTM and CDR2 ANQGSEA. This CDR3 is 17 amino acids long. The J segment lost 0 bases and the V segment lost 3 bases, leaving 9 bases of the junction unmatched. The CDR3 here is CSVDGASGGVSSYEQYF. CDR3 DNA: TGCAGCGTTGACGGGGCTAGCGGGGGGGTAAGCTCCTACGAGCAGTACTTC.